The clone carrying this TCR beta chain showed up just once. These data belong to a study of T cell changes during pregnancy in multiple sclerosis. Trimming pared 1 base from V and 0 bases from J, leaving 5 bases between. The germline V gene has CDR1 SGHDT and CDR2 YYEEEE. The CDR3 contains 13 residues. Measured with immunoSEQ multiplex PCR; TCRdb has only the in-frame clones, and not every one. Of some 97,000 clones in the sample, almost 95% were seen once. The TCR sequence derives from a female donor with multiple sclerosis, enrolled in a pregnancy study. The material was peripheral blood, obtained before pregnancy. This sequence joins TRBV5-6 and TRBJ2-7, with D hard to call. The CDR3 DNA follows: TGTGCCAGCAGCTTGACAGACTCCTACGAGCAGTACTTC. Its translation is CASSLTDSYEQYF.